A single sample is the source of the 10 T cell receptor beta chains below, sequenced in a study of blood T cell repertoires in COVID-19. The protocol was immunoSEQ multiplex PCR, while the TCRdb copy is restricted to in-frame clones and leaves out a portion. This sample yields fewer than 200,000 clones, of which over 70% are seen a single time; about 6.3% belongs to the top ten. Material for sequencing was peripheral blood. These receptors all come from a man aged 60 to 69 with acute or convalescent COVID-19.

The genes are TRBV9 and TRBJ1-3, with 10 bases that match TRBD1. After removal of 3 bases from V and 8 bases from J, the junction contained 5 bases not matched to a gene. From germline, CDR1 is SGDLS and CDR2 YYNGEE. The CDR3 is 14 residues long. In nucleotides, the CDR3 is TGTGCCAGCAGCGAAGGACAGGGGGGGCACACCATATATTTT. Translation gives CASSEGQGGHTIYF.

The chain couples TRBV12-2 to TRBJ2-5; the D segment call TRBD2 is taken from the table without a DNA check. TRBV12-2 is flagged as a pseudogene. The CDR3 has 17 amino acids. The CDR3 coding sequence is TGTGCAAGTCGCCCAAGGGCCGAGACTAGCGTGGGGGAGACCCAGTACTTC. Residues: CASRPRAETSVGETQYF.

This rearrangement joins TRBV5-1 to TRBJ1-3, with TRBD1 identical over 7 bases. This CDR3 has 14 residues. Germline values: CDR1 SGHRS, CDR2 YFSETQ. The trim removed 0 bases at V and 5 bases at J, leaving 2 bases unmatched. CDR3 region: CASSLGTGRNTIYF. The CDR3 DNA is TGCGCCAGCAGCTTGGGGACAGGTCGAAACACCATATATTTT.

V and J are TRBV7-2 and TRBJ1-5; 7 bases map to TRBD1. CDR1 is SGHTA, CDR2 FQGNSA, per germline. Unmatched junction bases numbered 6, after V lost 3 bases and J lost 7 bases. This CDR3 has 14 amino acids. CDR3 sequence reads: CASSFLSGGQPQHF. Written as DNA, the CDR3 is TGTGCCAGCAGCTTCTTATCAGGGGGACAGCCCCAGCATTTT.

The rearrangement joins TRBV4-2 to TRBJ2-3, with D perhaps TRBD2 (6 bases). This CDR3 is 16 amino acids long. Trimming shortened V by 0 bases and J by 7 bases, and 17 bases separated the two germline ends. From germline, CDR1 is LGHNA and CDR2 YNFKEQ. For the CDR3, the DNA is TGTGCCAGCAGCCAAGATTCTGCTCGGAGGGCGAATACGCAGTATTTT. It codes for CASSQDSARRANTQYF.

The J gene is TRBJ1-3, the V gene TRBV7-2, with D tentatively TRBD1 (6 bases). CDR3 length equals 17 residues. Trimming shortened V by 5 bases and J by 0 bases, and 17 bases separated the two germline ends. Germline CDR1 SGHTA, CDR2 FQGNSA. The CDR3 spells CASSLRGGAGSGNTIYF. CDR3 sequence (DNA): TGTGCCAGCAGCCTTAGGGGGGGCGCCGGCTCTGGAAACACCATATATTTT. The whole variable domain, filled in from reference TRBV7-2 and TRBJ1-3, reads GAGVSQSPSNKVTEKGKDVELRCDPISGHTALYWYRQSLGQGLEFLIYFQGNSAPDKSGLPSDRFSAERTGGSVSTLTIQRTQQEDSAVYLCASSLRGGAGSGNTIYFGEGSWLTVV.

The V gene is TRBV5-1, the J gene TRBJ2-5, with 8 bases identical to TRBD1. In germline, CDR1 is SGHRS, CDR2 YFSETQ. This CDR3 contains 18 residues. After removal of 0 bases from V and 5 bases from J, the junction contained 15 bases not matched to a gene. The CDR3 DNA reads as TGCGCCAGCAGCTTGGCCCCCCAGGGGGCGATTAGTTTGGAGACCCAGTACTTC. Its translation is CASSLAPQGAISLETQYF.

The table lists this clone with a count of one. The chain recombines TRBV7-9 with TRBJ2-1; D unclear. The CDR3 has 15 amino acids. V lost 6 bases and J 0 bases, leaving 12 bases between the germline ends. CDR1 is SEHNR and CDR2 is FQNEAQ in the germline V gene (reference sequence). CDR3 sequence: CASRATSSSYNEQFF. The CDR3 nucleotides are TGTGCCAGCAGGGCTACGTCTAGCTCCTACAATGAGCAGTTCTTC.

The DNA of the CDR3 is TGTGCCAGTAGTCCTCGAACCGGGACAGGGGGGACCGAGCAGTACTTC. It yields the protein CASSPRTGTGGTEQYF. The chain carries TRBV19 and TRBJ2-7, with 11 positions matching TRBD1. V was pared by 5 bases and J by 6 bases, with 12 bases of the junction left unmatched. This CDR3 contains 16 residues. The germline V gene has CDR1 LNHDA and CDR2 SQIVND (reference sequence).

This clone occurred once. The rearrangement uses TRBV7-2 and TRBJ1-5; unclear D gene. The CDR3 has 13 amino acids. Trimming pared 3 bases from V and 6 bases from J, leaving 9 bases between. Germline assignment: CDR1 SGHTA and CDR2 FQGNSA. CDR3 sequence (DNA): TGTGCCAGCAGCTTCCGGGGTTCTCAGCCCCAGCATTTT. Translated, it gives CASSFRGSQPQHF.